Listed here are 23 T cell receptor beta chains from one sample, sequenced in a study of neoadjuvant anti-PD-1 for oral cavity cancer. Clones were read by immunoSEQ multiplex PCR, and TCRdb kept only the in-frame ones, dropping some. The table lists roughly 68,000 clones, approximately 87% of them singletons. Time point of the sample: after neoadjuvant nivolumab, at surgical resection. The sample in question was PBMCs, obtained after nivolumab (anti-PD-1) treatment. The receptor set was obtained from a person between 35 and 79 years old with oral cavity squamous cell carcinoma.

V gene TRBV6-5 combines with J gene TRBJ2-7; D is possibly TRBD2 (7 bases). CDR3 length: 14 amino acids. V shed 7 bases and J shed 6 bases, with 19 bases lying between them. In germline, CDR1 is MNHEY, CDR2 SVGAGI. CDR3: CASTQQGGFGEQYF. DNA for the CDR3: TGTGCCAGCACCCAACAGGGAGGGTTCGGCGAGCAGTACTTC.

V is TRBV6-1 and J is TRBJ1-1, with TRBD1 identical over 7 bases. The germline CDR1 and CDR2 sequences are MNHNS and SASEGT. The CDR3 is 15 amino acids. The trim removed 7 bases at V and 1 base at J, leaving 9 bases unmatched. The CDR3 sequence: CASTWGRGSNTEAFF. DNA of the CDR3: TGTGCCAGCACTTGGGGCAGGGGGTCGAACACTGAAGCTTTCTTT.

This chain joins TRBV27 and TRBJ1-1; tentative D call: TRBD1 (6 bases). V lost 8 bases to trimming and J lost 1 base, with 14 bases between them. This CDR3 is built from 14 residues. CDR1 is MNHEY and CDR2 is SMNVEV in the germline V gene (reference sequence). CDR3 sequence: CASSKYRENTEAFF. DNA of the CDR3: TGTGCCAGCTCGAAGTACAGGGAGAACACTGAAGCTTTCTTT.

The V and J genes are TRBV9 and TRBJ2-7; 10 bases are a match to TRBD1. V lost 4 bases and J lost 3; bases outside the gene matches: 7. Per the germline V gene, CDR1 is SGDLS and CDR2 is YYNGEE. CDR3 length: 15 amino acids. CDR3 residues: CASSTGQGGFYEQYF. The CDR3 coding sequence is TGTGCCAGCAGCACAGGACAGGGGGGTTTCTACGAGCAGTACTTC.

This clone was recorded only once. This sequence joins TRBV6-1 and TRBJ2-7; TRBD2 agrees at 8 bases. The CDR3 runs 11 residues. The ends lost 10 bases at V and 4 bases at J; junction bases unmatched: 3. Germline CDR1 MNHNS, CDR2 SASEGT. As DNA, the CDR3 is TGTGCCACCTCGGGGGGGTACGAGCAGTACTTC. Amino acids: CATSGGYEQYF.

This clone has only one observation. The rearrangement joins TRBV27 to TRBJ1-2, with D possibly being TRBD1 (6 bases). V lost 6 bases, J lost 2 bases, and 10 bases lay in between. Germline lookup yields CDR1 MNHEY and CDR2 SMNVEV (reference sequence). CDR3 length: 13 amino acids. Here the CDR3 reads CASRLGGNYGYTF. CDR3 coding DNA: TGTGCCAGCAGATTGGGGGGCAACTATGGCTACACCTTC.

The chain links TRBV11-2 to TRBJ2-2; no clear D. Trimming took 1 base from V and 4 from J, leaving 10 bases between them. CDR1 SGHAT and CDR2 FQNNGV come from the germline V gene. The CDR3 covers 15 residues. This CDR3 is CASSLVSRPTGELFF. CDR3 nucleotides: TGTGCCAGCAGCTTAGTCAGCAGGCCCACCGGGGAGCTGTTTTTT.

There are a few counts of this clone. V gene TRBV28 combines with J gene TRBJ2-3; TRBD2 matches 10 bases. V lost 7 bases and J lost 0; bases outside the gene matches: 16. CDR1 and CDR2 (germline): MDHEN, SYDVKM. This CDR3 is 19 amino acids long. The CDR3 protein is CASTKGWLAGVTSTDTQYF. CDR3 DNA: TGTGCCAGCACCAAGGGGTGGCTAGCGGGAGTAACTAGCACAGATACGCAGTATTTT.

The rearrangement joins TRBV6-1 to TRBJ1-1; TRBD1 is a possible D gene (5 bases). The germline V gene encodes CDR1 MNHNS and CDR2 SASEGT. The CDR3 has 15 amino acids. Trimming removed 6 bases at V and 4 bases at J, with 18 bases between. CDR3 in amino acids: CASRRGLDGGTEAFF. The CDR3 DNA sequence: TGTGCCAGCAGGAGGGGCCTCGATGGGGGCACTGAAGCTTTCTTT.

This clone is a singleton in its sample. The rearrangement links TRBV5-1 to TRBJ2-1; 15 nucleotides agree with TRBD2. CDR1 and CDR2 (germline): SGHRS, YFSETQ. Trimming removed 4 bases from V and 3 bases from J; junction bases left unmatched: 8. The length of the CDR3 is 18 residues. This CDR3 is CASSTSGTSGGSYNEQFF. The CDR3 DNA reads TGCGCCAGCAGCACCTCCGGGACTAGCGGGGGGAGCTACAATGAGCAGTTCTTC.

This rearrangement joins TRBV29-1 to TRBJ1-5; no clear D. V dropped 5 bases and J dropped 0 bases, with 8 bases sitting between them. Per germline, CDR1 SQVTM and CDR2 ANQGSEA. The CDR3 covers 13 residues. The CDR3 loop reads CSVRENSNQPQHF. DNA for the CDR3: TGCAGCGTTAGGGAGAATAGCAATCAGCCCCAGCATTTT. Based on the CDR3 plus reference TRBV29-1 and TRBJ1-5, the full variable domain is SAVISQKPSRDICQRGTSLTIQCQVDSQVTMMFWYRQQPGQSLTLIATANQGSEATYESGFVIDKFPISRPNLTFSTLTVSNMSPEDSSIYLCSVRENSNQPQHFGDGTRLSIL.

The chain has TRBV4-1 and TRBJ1-4, with D possibly TRBD1 on 6 matching bases. The germline CDR1 and CDR2 sequences are MGHRA and YSYEKL. The CDR3 consists of 15 residues. The V and J ends lost 3 bases and 6 bases respectively, with 14 bases between them. The CDR3, as DNA: TGCGCCAGCAGCCAGCCATCGGGGGCGCATGAAAAACTGTTTTTT. Its protein is CASSQPSGAHEKLFF.

The chain is built from TRBV5-1 and TRBJ1-1; D is uncertain. This CDR3 spans 14 amino acids. Trimming cost V 0 bases and J 11 bases, with 17 bases left between them. Germline-derived CDR1 and CDR2 are SGHRS and YFSETQ. The CDR3 DNA reads as TGCGCCAGCAGCTTGGCCTCTGGCAAGAACGACGCTTTCTTT. Protein sequence: CASSLASGKNDAFF.

The chain employs TRBV7-9 and TRBJ1-4; D not resolved. This CDR3 region has 17 residues. In germline, CDR1 is SEHNR, CDR2 FQNEAQ (reference sequence). V lost 0 bases to trimming and J lost 1 base, with 12 bases between them. Here the CDR3 reads CASSLARWGLTNEKLFF. For the CDR3, the DNA is TGTGCCAGCAGCTTAGCCCGGTGGGGTTTAACTAATGAAAAACTGTTTTTT.

The chain combines TRBV7-9 with TRBJ2-1; weak D call: TRBD2 (5 bases). V shed 0 bases and J shed 0 bases, with 12 bases lying between them. CDR3 size: 17 residues. Germline loops: CDR1 SEHNR, CDR2 FQNEAQ (reference sequence). DNA for the CDR3: TGTGCCAGCAGCTTAGCGACTTTGGCGGGCTCCTACAATGAGCAGTTCTTC. Protein: CASSLATLAGSYNEQFF.

This clone is a singleton in its sample. The chain uses TRBV4-1 and TRBJ2-1; 7 nucleotides agree with TRBD1. The V and J ends lost 5 bases and 10 bases, in that order; junction bases with no gene match: 11. There are 14 residues in the CDR3. Germline assignment: CDR1 MGHRA and CDR2 YSYEKL. CDR3 sequence: CASSIQQGNGEQFF. CDR3 DNA: TGCGCCAGCAGCATACAACAGGGGAACGGAGAGCAGTTCTTC.

DNA for the CDR3: TGCGCCAGCAGCTTGCTCCCCACGGGACAGGACAATGAGCAGTTCTTC. It is translated as CASSLLPTGQDNEQFF. The gene calls are TRBV5-1 and TRBJ2-1; TRBD1 agrees at 8 bases. The V and J ends lost 1 base and 5 bases, in that order; junction bases with no gene match: 8. The CDR3 sequence is 16 residues long. The germline V gene encodes CDR1 SGHRS and CDR2 YFSETQ.

The V call is TRBV4-2, the J call TRBJ2-7; D might be TRBD1 or TRBD2, each matching 6 bases. The germline V gene has CDR1 LGHNA and CDR2 YNFKEQ. CDR3 length equals 14 residues. Trimming stripped 4 bases from V and 6 bases from J, with 16 bases between. This CDR3 reads CASSPPWRGSEQYF. The CDR3 DNA sequence: TGTGCCAGCAGCCCACCCTGGAGGGGGAGCGAGCAGTACTTC.

CDR3 sequence (DNA): TGTGCCAGCAGTTGGGGAAAAGGGCCTACGAATGAAAAACTGTTTTTT. Protein: CASSWGKGPTNEKLFF. The chain has TRBV27 and TRBJ1-4; D is ambiguous. This CDR3 comprises 16 residues. V was pared by 4 bases and J by 5 bases, with 17 bases between. Germline assignment: CDR1 MNHEY and CDR2 SMNVEV (reference sequence). Complete variable domain (other parts from reference TRBV27 and TRBJ1-4): EAQVTQNPRYLITVTGKKLTVTCSQNMNHEYMSWYRQDPGLGLRQIYYSMNVEVTDKGDVPEGYKVSRKEKRNFPLILESPSPNQTSLYFCASSWGKGPTNEKLFFGSGTQLSVL.

This clone was seen only once. This chain connects TRBV6-1 to TRBJ1-6; 7 positions match TRBD1. The CDR3 covers 15 residues. The germline gives CDR1 MNHNS, CDR2 SASEGT. J lost 4 bases, V lost 3 bases, and 3 bases had no gene match. The CDR3 sequence: CASSETGIYNSPLHF. CDR3 coding DNA: TGTGCCAGCAGTGAGACAGGGATTTATAATTCACCCCTCCACTTT.

The chain combines TRBV4-1 with TRBJ2-3; 13 positions match TRBD2. V shed 2 bases, J shed 3 bases, and the junction held 5 bases outside the gene matches. The CDR3 is 17 amino acids. From germline, CDR1 is MGHRA and CDR2 YSYEKL. CDR3 nucleotide sequence: TGCGCCAGCAGCCAACCGACTAGCGGGAGGAAGACAGATACGCAGTATTTT. It translates to CASSQPTSGRKTDTQYF.

The chain combines TRBV10-1 with TRBJ1-3; D is undetermined. Trimming took off 5 bases at V and 0 bases at J, with 14 bases between the two ends. This CDR3 has 16 residues. The germline V gene encodes CDR1 WNHNN and CDR2 SYGVQD (reference sequence). The DNA for the CDR3 is TGCGCCAGCAGTCCGGGCCAAGAAAGCTCTGGAAACACCATATATTTT. Amino acid sequence: CASSPGQESSGNTIYF.

This clone was observed once. The chain recombines TRBV5-5 with TRBJ2-5, with TRBD1 identical over 8 bases. Germline V gives CDR1 SGHKS, CDR2 YYEKEE (reference sequence). The CDR3 covers 14 residues. Unmatched junction bases numbered 2, after V lost 1 base and J lost 3 bases. The CDR3 loop is CASSLWTGKETQYF. The CDR3 DNA is TGTGCCAGCAGCTTGTGGACAGGGAAAGAGACCCAGTACTTC.